Each of the 20 T cell receptor beta chains below was sequenced from the same sample in a study of blood T cell repertoires in COVID-19. TCRdb's table, derived via immunoSEQ multiplex PCR, lists solely in-frame clones and lacks some. The sample carries tens of thousands of clones, roughly 88% recorded once. Sample: peripheral blood. The source is a woman aged 55-75 years with acute or convalescent COVID-19.

The V call is TRBV19, the J call TRBJ1-2; the D is unclear. This CDR3 comprises 16 residues. Germline CDR1 and CDR2: LNHDA and SQIVND (reference sequence). Trimming stripped 8 bases from V and 2 bases from J, with 21 bases between. CDR3 protein: CASSAPLSTMNYGYTF. For the CDR3, the DNA is TGTGCCAGTTCCGCCCCCTTGTCAACAATGAACTATGGCTACACCTTC. Complete variable domain (other parts from reference TRBV19 and TRBJ1-2): DGGITQSPKYLFRKEGQNVTLSCEQNLNHDAMYWYRQDPGQGLRLIYYSQIVNDFQKGDIAEGYSVSREKKESFPLTVTSAQKNPTAFYLCASSAPLSTMNYGYTFGSGTRLTVV.

The rearrangement joins TRBV11-1 to TRBJ1-2, with 8 bases lining up with TRBD1. CDR3 length: 15 amino acids. Per the germline V gene, CDR1 is SGHAT and CDR2 is FQDESV (reference sequence). Germline trimming cut 5 bases from V and 5 bases from J; bases unmatched to any gene: 10. As DNA, the CDR3 is TGTGCCAGCAGCCCGTCATTGACAGGGGAGTATGGCTACACCTTC. Translating it yields CASSPSLTGEYGYTF.

This clone was observed a few times. This chain uses TRBV5-1 with TRBJ2-7; the match to TRBD1 covers 7 bases. CDR1 and CDR2 from the germline V gene are SGHRS and YFSETQ. This CDR3 spans 14 amino acids. V shed 2 bases, J shed 3 bases, and the junction held 5 bases outside the gene matches. This CDR3 reads CASSLSGGYYEQYF. Written as DNA, the CDR3 is TGCGCCAGCAGCTTATCAGGGGGTTACTACGAGCAGTACTTC.

The chain joins TRBV20-1 to TRBJ2-7; 7 bases align to TRBD2. Trimming cost V 3 bases and J 3 bases; bases outside gene matches: 5. The CDR3 has 13 residues. Germline CDR1 is DFQATT and CDR2 is SNEGSKA (reference sequence). In nucleotides, the CDR3 is TGCAGTGCTAGTAGTAGGACTAGCTACGAGCAGTACTTC. Protein sequence: CSASSRTSYEQYF.

The J gene is TRBJ2-7, the V gene TRBV6-6; 10 bases fit TRBD1. CDR3 length equals 15 residues. Unmatched junction bases numbered 8, after V lost 4 bases and J lost 5 bases. Looked up from germline, CDR1 is MNHNY and CDR2 is SVGAGI (reference sequence). CDR3 region: CASSSRDRGVHEQYF. In DNA form, the CDR3 reads TGTGCCAGCAGTTCCCGGGACAGGGGTGTCCACGAGCAGTACTTC.

The chain is built from TRBV6-1 and TRBJ1-4; possible D gene TRBD1, 5 bases. CDR3 size: 17 residues. The V end was cut by 2 bases, the J end by 1 base, with 14 bases between. Germline-derived CDR1 and CDR2 are MNHNS and SASEGT. The CDR3 spells CASSEIVFGQTNEKLFF. The CDR3 DNA reads as TGTGCCAGCAGTGAAATTGTATTCGGACAAACTAATGAAAAACTGTTTTTT.

The chain joins TRBV27 to TRBJ2-2, with D uncertain. Trimming stripped 8 bases from V and 5 bases from J, with 18 bases between. CDR3 length: 15 amino acids. The germline CDR1 and CDR2 sequences are MNHEY and SMNVEV (reference sequence). DNA of the CDR3: TGTGCCAGCGGCCCCGAGACTCTCCAAACCGGGGAGCTGTTTTTT. Translated: CASGPETLQTGELFF.

V usage is TRBV5-4 and J usage is TRBJ1-5; possible D gene TRBD1, 5 bases. This CDR3 is 14 amino acids long. The V gene's germline CDR1 is SGHNT and CDR2 YYREEE (reference sequence). V was shortened by 3 bases and J by 5 bases, with 12 bases between the two germline ends. CDR3 nucleotide sequence: TGTGCCAGCAGCTCGGGGGGTTGGGATCAGCCCCAGCATTTT. Its protein is CASSSGGWDQPQHF.

The chain joins TRBV5-5 to TRBJ1-2, with 10 bases lining up with TRBD1. From germline, CDR1 is SGHKS and CDR2 YYEKEE (reference sequence). The CDR3 consists of 16 residues. Trimming cost V 2 bases and J 5 bases; bases outside gene matches: 9. Here the CDR3 reads CASSFRDRGFSYGYTF. In DNA form, the CDR3 reads TGTGCCAGCAGCTTCCGGGACAGGGGCTTTTCGTATGGCTACACCTTC.

The CDR3 is CASSPDRGRETQYF. The CDR3 DNA follows: TGTGCCAGCAGCCCGGACAGGGGTCGAGAGACCCAGTACTTC. V and J are TRBV4-2 and TRBJ2-5; 9 bases line up with TRBD1. V lost 4 bases and J lost 4; bases outside the gene matches: 4. Germline assignment: CDR1 LGHNA and CDR2 YNFKEQ. This CDR3 has 14 residues.

The chain combines TRBV7-6 with TRBJ2-2, with TRBD1 matching over 7 bases. Per the germline V gene, CDR1 is SGHVS and CDR2 is FNYEAQ. The CDR3 covers 15 residues. V was clipped by 2 bases and J by 7 bases; unmatched bases: 7. CDR3 loop: CASSLRGGVNGELFF. CDR3 nucleotide sequence: TGTGCCAGCAGCTTAAGAGGGGGCGTTAACGGGGAGCTGTTTTTT.

Comments on this clone: The junction and the germline gene differ at one end; a read error may be behind it. The V gene is TRBV9, the J gene TRBJ1-2; weak D call: TRBD1 (6 bases). This CDR3 region has 11 residues. Per the germline V gene, CDR1 is SGDLS and CDR2 is YYNGEE. CDR3 loop: CASSREDSLVF. For the CDR3, the DNA is TGTGCCAGCAGTAGAGAGGACAGTCTGGTTTTC.

The rearrangement uses TRBV7-2 and TRBJ2-7; 9 bases match TRBD2. This CDR3 region has 14 residues. J gave up 6 bases and V 4 bases, and 7 bases lay outside the gene matches. Germline V gene lookup returns CDR1 SGHTA and CDR2 FQGNSA. CDR3 loop: CASSSSPTSGEQYF. CDR3 bases: TGTGCCAGCAGCTCCTCCCCGACTAGCGGCGAGCAGTACTTC.

V gene TRBV7-9 combines with J gene TRBJ2-2; D may be TRBD1 (5 bases). Between the trimmed V and J ends, which lost 3 bases and 6 bases, there was a span of 14 bases. The CDR3 is 15 amino acids. Germline V CDR1 and CDR2: SEHNR, FQNEAQ (reference sequence). In nucleotides, the CDR3 is TGTGCCAGCAGCTTCCCCAGGGCAAGGGCCGGGGAGCTGTTTTTT. Protein sequence: CASSFPRARAGELFF.

This rearrangement joins TRBV27 to TRBJ2-4; TRBD1 is a possible D gene (6 bases). The V and J ends lost 2 bases and 0 bases respectively, with 11 bases between them. The CDR3 spans 16 residues. Germline V gene lookup returns CDR1 MNHEY and CDR2 SMNVEV (reference sequence). The CDR3 loop reads CASSLGWGQAKNIQYF. The DNA of the CDR3 is TGTGCCAGCAGTTTAGGGTGGGGGCAAGCCAAAAACATTCAGTACTTC.

The V call is TRBV10-3, the J call TRBJ2-3; TRBD2 matches 7 bases. Germline values: CDR1 ENHRY, CDR2 SYGVKD. The V segment lost 5 bases and the J segment 0 bases; nucleotides outside the gene matches: 5. The CDR3 totals 15 residues. CDR3 sequence (DNA): TGTGCCATCAGTCAACTAGCGACTAGCACAGATACGCAGTATTTT. This codes for CAISQLATSTDTQYF.

This clone has a handful of counts. The genes are TRBV29-1 and TRBJ2-3; 7 bases align to TRBD2. Trimming cost V 3 bases and J 4 bases; bases outside gene matches: 7. Germline lookup yields CDR1 SQVTM and CDR2 ANQGSEA. The CDR3 covers 14 residues. This CDR3 reads CSVDSGWKADTQYF. The CDR3 coding sequence is TGCAGCGTTGATAGCGGGTGGAAGGCAGATACGCAGTATTTT.

The J gene is TRBJ1-2, the V gene TRBV2, with 11 bases aligning to TRBD1. Trimming at V came to 6 bases and at J to 6 bases, leaving 9 bases not matched to a gene. This CDR3 is built from 15 residues. Germline V gene lookup returns CDR1 SNHLY and CDR2 FYNNEI. This CDR3 is CASRKWTGGQDGYTF. As DNA, the CDR3 is TGTGCCAGCAGGAAATGGACAGGGGGCCAGGATGGCTACACCTTC. Using reference TRBV2 and TRBJ1-2 for the parts outside the CDR3, the full variable domain is EPEVTQTPSHQVTQMGQEVILRCVPISNHLYFYWYRQILGQKVEFLVSFYNNEISEKSEIFDDQFSVERPDGSNFTLKIRSTKLEDSAMYFCASRKWTGGQDGYTFGSGTRLTVV.

The V and J genes are TRBV19 and TRBJ1-1, with D possibly TRBD1 on 6 matching bases. Looked up from germline, CDR1 is LNHDA and CDR2 is SQIVND (reference sequence). V lost 7 bases and J lost 5, with 20 bases in between. This CDR3 has 15 amino acids. The chain's CDR3 is CASTLGGGYNTEAFF. The DNA for the CDR3 is TGTGCCAGTACCCTAGGGGGAGGGTATAATACTGAAGCTTTCTTT.

V gene TRBV5-1 combines with J gene TRBJ1-1, with 11 bases that match TRBD1. The germline gives CDR1 SGHRS, CDR2 YFSETQ. Germline trimming cut 1 base from V and 1 base from J; bases unmatched to any gene: 6. CDR3 length: 17 amino acids. The CDR3 DNA is TGCGCCAGCAGCTTGATCGGGACAGGGGGGGCGAACACTGAAGCTTTCTTT. Its protein is CASSLIGTGGANTEAFF.